The present T cell receptor (beta chain) was sequenced within a study of identical twins. V lost 1 base and J 0 bases, leaving 6 bases between the germline ends. Germline loops: CDR1 DFQATT, CDR2 SNEGSKA (reference sequence). This CDR3 contains 13 residues. A universal primer site was added by template switching, and unique molecular identifiers were carried by the cDNA. Via MiXCR, TCRdb re-called the 5' RACE reads, giving one row per CDR3 protein. The table includes roughly 570,000 distinct CDR3 sequences, roughly 9.5% detected once. General study findings and limits: Models underpredicted monozygotic twin sharing of out-of-frame TCR alpha. A lower insertion count was a feature of abundant cord blood beta clonotypes, with no such feature in memory repertoires.

Turning to this clonotype: The antigen is unknown.

The same specimen was also included in a second study, on yellow fever vaccine responses in identical twins. Per that paper: Vaccine-induced T cell responses in twins were reportedly observed to appear partly convergent, partly personalized.

The chain has TRBV20-1 and TRBJ2-5, with D uncertain. The specimen was PBMCs. The clonotype originates from a woman between 18 and 30 years old in good health. CDR3 DNA sequence: TGCAGTGCTAGAGTGCGGCACCAAGAGACCCAGTACTTC. This sequence encodes CSARVRHQETQYF.